A selection of T cell receptor beta chains follows, all from one sample in a study of vaccination effects on CD4 cells after COVID-19. Here immunoSEQ multiplex PCR was the method, and the copy in TCRdb shows in-frame clones only, minus some. In the table there are around 69,000 clones, around 74% of which are singletons. Their specific antigens are unknown. This sample comprised CD4+ T cells from PBMCs cultured with HCoV-229E spike peptides, obtained after COVID-19 vaccination. These receptors originate from a human donor who received a COVID-19 vaccine. Both conserved end residues are part of each CDR3. Fields, in order: D gene, V gene, J gene, clone size, CDR3 protein, CDR3 DNA. The D gene is left open where the match is weak. Rows may omit the clone size; those that give it use once, few, many or a size class.

D: TRBD2; V: TRBV6-6; J: TRBJ2-5; size: -; CDR3: CASSYSAGGKETQYF; DNA: TGTGCCAGCAGTTACTCGGCGGGGGGCAAAGAGACCCAGTACTTC
D: -; V: TRBV6-1; J: TRBJ1-4; size: -; CDR3: CASSEGRHEKLFF; DNA: TGTGCCAGCAGTGAAGGGCGGCATGAAAAACTGTTTTTT
D: -; V: TRBV20-1; J: TRBJ1-2; size: -; CDR3: CSAREGLAYTF; DNA: TGCAGTGCTAGAGAAGGCCTCGCCTACACCTTC
D: -; V: TRBV11-2; J: TRBJ2-5; size: -; CDR3: CASSWRRGETQYF; DNA: TGTGCCAGCAGCTGGCGCAGAGGAGAGACCCAGTACTTC
D: TRBD1; V: TRBV10-2; J: TRBJ1-1; size: -; CDR3: CASTTGGTEAFF; DNA: TGCGCCAGCACAACAGGGGGCACTGAAGCTTTCTTT
D: TRBD1; V: TRBV5-1; J: TRBJ2-5; size: -; CDR3: CASSSTGVGETQYF; DNA: TGCGCCAGCAGCTCGACAGGGGTTGGGGAGACCCAGTACTTC
D: TRBD1; V: TRBV28; J: TRBJ1-5; size: -; CDR3: CASSPGQGDNQPQHF; DNA: TGTGCCAGCAGCCCGGGACAGGGGGACAATCAGCCCCAGCATTTT
D: TRBD1; V: TRBV7-8; J: TRBJ1-3; size: -; CDR3: CASSLVTGVNSGNTIYF; DNA: TGTGCCAGCAGCTTAGTTACAGGGGTAAACTCTGGAAACACCATATATTTT
D: -; V: TRBV12-3/TRBV12-4; J: TRBJ1-1; size: -; CDR3: CASRVGGGTEAFF; DNA: TGTGCCAGCAGGGTTGGGGGGGGCACTGAAGCTTTCTTT
D: -; V: TRBV14; J: TRBJ1-6; size: -; CDR3: CASSRPGSLNSPLHF; DNA: TGTGCCAGCAGCCGTCCCGGGTCTTTGAATTCACCCCTCCACTTT
D: TRBD1; V: TRBV9; J: TRBJ1-2; size: -; CDR3: CASSVATGGAQGGYTF; DNA: TGTGCCAGCAGCGTAGCTACAGGGGGCGCTCAGGGTGGCTACACCTTC
D: TRBD1; V: TRBV7-9; J: TRBJ2-4; size: -; CDR3: CASSRGQGGNIQYF; DNA: TGTGCCAGCAGCCGGGGACAGGGCGGAAACATTCAGTACTTC
D: -; V: TRBV6-5; J: TRBJ1-5; size: -; CDR3: CASSLSGPNQPQHF; DNA: TGTGCCAGCAGTTTATCTGGGCCGAATCAGCCCCAGCATTTT
D: TRBD2; V: TRBV7-3; J: TRBJ2-1; size: -; CDR3: CASAAGGPSYNEQFF; DNA: TGTGCCAGCGCCGCGGGGGGCCCGTCCTACAATGAGCAGTTCTTC
D: TRBD1; V: TRBV10-1; J: TRBJ1-1; size: -; CDR3: CASSESGQPEAFF; DNA: TGCGCCAGCAGTGAGTCGGGACAGCCCGAAGCTTTCTTT
D: -; V: TRBV7-2; J: TRBJ1-3; size: -; CDR3: CASSLAGSSGNTIYF; DNA: TGTGCCAGCAGCTTAGCTGGATCCTCTGGAAACACCATATATTTT
D: TRBD1; V: TRBV6-2/TRBV6-3; J: TRBJ1-5; size: -; CDR3: CASSYSRGRSVHQPQHF; DNA: TGTGCCAGCAGTTACTCCAGGGGGCGGTCTGTCCATCAGCCCCAGCATTTT
D: -; V: TRBV7-6; J: TRBJ2-1; size: -; CDR3: CASSSLGGSSYNEQFF; DNA: TGTGCCAGCAGCTCCCTCGGGGGCTCCTCCTACAATGAGCAGTTCTTC
D: -; V: TRBV5-1; J: TRBJ1-3; size: -; CDR3: CASSSNRAGLSGNTIYF; DNA: TGCGCCAGCAGCTCCAATAGGGCAGGCCTCTCTGGAAACACCATATATTTT
D: -; V: TRBV6-6; J: TRBJ1-5; size: -; CDR3: CASSPRRVPYSNQPQHF; DNA: TGTGCCAGCAGTCCCCGGCGGGTCCCATATAGCAATCAGCCCCAGCATTTT
D: TRBD1; V: TRBV6-2/TRBV6-3; J: TRBJ1-5; size: -; CDR3: CASSYSGQYSNQPQHF; DNA: TGTGCCAGCAGTTACTCGGGACAGTATAGCAATCAGCCCCAGCATTTT
D: -; V: TRBV10-2; J: TRBJ1-1; size: once; CDR3: CASSAPVRRGSEAFF; DNA: TGCGCCAGCAGTGCCCCGGTTCGAAGGGGGTCTGAAGCTTTCTTT
D: TRBD1; V: TRBV5-1; J: TRBJ1-1; size: few; CDR3: CASSFNRGTEAFF; DNA: TGCGCCAGCAGCTTCAACAGGGGGACTGAAGCTTTCTTT
D: -; V: TRBV19; J: TRBJ2-1; size: -; CDR3: CASSIGAVGSYNEQFF; DNA: TGTGCCAGTAGTATCGGGGCGGTCGGCTCCTACAATGAGCAGTTCTTC
D: TRBD1; V: TRBV6-5; J: TRBJ2-1; size: -; CDR3: CASSRDRGRNNEQFF; DNA: TGTGCCAGCAGTCGCGACAGGGGGCGGAACAATGAGCAGTTCTTC
D: -; V: TRBV30; J: TRBJ1-2; size: -; CDR3: CAWSVARPGVGNYGYTF; DNA: TGTGCCTGGAGTGTAGCCCGTCCAGGGGTGGGGAACTATGGCTACACCTTC
D: TRBD1; V: TRBV6-6; J: TRBJ2-2; size: -; CDR3: CASHPGQGTGELFF; DNA: TGTGCCAGTCATCCGGGACAGGGGACCGGGGAGCTGTTTTTT
D: -; V: TRBV28; J: TRBJ1-2; size: -; CDR3: CASREQGSHYGYTF; DNA: TGTGCCAGCAGGGAACAGGGTTCTCACTATGGCTACACCTTC
D: -; V: TRBV6-5; J: TRBJ1-1; size: -; CDR3: CASSYTRGGVGEAFF; DNA: TGTGCCAGCAGTTACACGCGTGGCGGGGTAGGTGAAGCTTTCTTT
D: -; V: TRBV4-1; J: TRBJ1-1; size: few; CDR3: CASSQQGTEAFF; DNA: TGCGCCAGCAGCCAACAGGGGACTGAAGCTTTCTTT
D: TRBD2; V: TRBV9; J: TRBJ2-3; size: -; CDR3: CASSVSSRRGAYTQYF; DNA: TGTGCCAGCAGCGTTAGTAGCCGGCGGGGGGCTTATACGCAGTATTTT
D: -; V: TRBV5-6; J: TRBJ2-2; size: -; CDR3: CASHSWPGSTGELFF; DNA: TGTGCCAGTCACAGCTGGCCAGGTTCCACCGGGGAGCTGTTTTTT
D: -; V: TRBV6-5; J: TRBJ1-6; size: -; CDR3: CASSYRLSGPLHF; DNA: TGTGCCAGCAGTTACCGACTTTCGGGTCCCCTCCACTTT
D: -; V: TRBV5-1; J: TRBJ1-5; size: -; CDR3: CASSLWGEGNQPQHF; DNA: TGCGCCAGCAGCTTATGGGGGGAAGGCAATCAGCCCCAGCATTTT
D: -; V: TRBV2; J: TRBJ1-1; size: -; CDR3: CASSDGGRGVNTEAFF; DNA: TGTGCCAGCAGCGATGGCGGCAGGGGAGTGAACACTGAAGCTTTCTTT